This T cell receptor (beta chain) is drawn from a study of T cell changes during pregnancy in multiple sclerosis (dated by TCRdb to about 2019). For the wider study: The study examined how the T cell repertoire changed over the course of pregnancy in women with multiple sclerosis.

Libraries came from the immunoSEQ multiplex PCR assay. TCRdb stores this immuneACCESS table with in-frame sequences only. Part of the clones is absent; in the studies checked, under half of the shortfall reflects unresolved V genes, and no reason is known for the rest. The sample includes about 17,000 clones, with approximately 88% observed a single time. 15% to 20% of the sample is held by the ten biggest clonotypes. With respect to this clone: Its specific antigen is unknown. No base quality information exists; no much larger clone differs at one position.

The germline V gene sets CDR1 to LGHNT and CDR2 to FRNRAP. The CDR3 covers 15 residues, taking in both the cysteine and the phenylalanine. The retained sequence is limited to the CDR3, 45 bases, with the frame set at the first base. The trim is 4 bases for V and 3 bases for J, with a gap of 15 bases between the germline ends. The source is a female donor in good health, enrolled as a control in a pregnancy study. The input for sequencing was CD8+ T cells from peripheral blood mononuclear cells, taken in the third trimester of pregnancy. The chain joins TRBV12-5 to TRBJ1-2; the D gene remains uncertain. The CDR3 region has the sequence CASGSPPVSYYGYTF. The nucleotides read TGTGCTAGTGGTTCGCCGCCGGTGAGCTACTATGGCTACACCTTC.